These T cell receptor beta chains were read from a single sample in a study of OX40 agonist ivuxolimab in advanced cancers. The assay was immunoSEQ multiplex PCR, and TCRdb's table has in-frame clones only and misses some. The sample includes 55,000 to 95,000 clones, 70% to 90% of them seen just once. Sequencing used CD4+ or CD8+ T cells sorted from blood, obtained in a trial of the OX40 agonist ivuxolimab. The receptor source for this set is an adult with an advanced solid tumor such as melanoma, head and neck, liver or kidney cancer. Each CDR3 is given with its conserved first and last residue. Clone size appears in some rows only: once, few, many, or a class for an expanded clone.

CDR3aa: CASSAQGGYGYTF
abundance: -
v_gene: TRBV9

CDR3aa: CASSEDSYSNQPQHF
abundance: -
v_gene: TRBV9

CDR3aa: CASSGLLYEQYF
abundance: -
v_gene: TRBV2

CDR3aa: CAWSVRDQGGVYGYTF
abundance: -
v_gene: TRBV30

CDR3aa: CASSLSAGGPRDEQYF
abundance: -
v_gene: TRBV7-9

CDR3aa: CASSTGVYYGYTF
abundance: -
v_gene: TRBV6-6

CDR3aa: CASSRNRETSTNEKLFF
abundance: -
v_gene: TRBV21-1

CDR3aa: CAISGGGYPSGNTIYF
abundance: -
v_gene: TRBV10-3

CDR3aa: CASSQQGPNYGYTF
abundance: -
v_gene: TRBV11-3

CDR3aa: CASSYSPESNQPQHF
abundance: -
v_gene: TRBV6-6

CDR3aa: CASSQRVANLGGEAFF
abundance: -
v_gene: TRBV27

CDR3aa: CASSSPDWGGGAVGNEQFF
abundance: -
v_gene: TRBV28

CDR3aa: CASSASGEGSYEQYF
abundance: once
v_gene: TRBV2

CDR3aa: CASSPQDGDSPLHF
abundance: -
v_gene: TRBV18

CDR3aa: CASTKTVVISPLHF
abundance: -
v_gene: TRBV6-1

CDR3aa: CSVVGQANTEAFF
abundance: -
v_gene: TRBV29-1

CDR3aa: CASSISGTSGKETQYF
abundance: -
v_gene: TRBV11-2

CDR3aa: CASSSRQGSVHEQYF
abundance: once
v_gene: TRBV19

CDR3aa: CASARTGGLETQYF
abundance: few
v_gene: TRBV6-1

CDR3aa: CASSITSATYEQYF
abundance: -
v_gene: TRBV19

CDR3aa: CASSLGTGGNQPQHF
abundance: -
v_gene: TRBV5-4

CDR3aa: CAWSVHERNGYTF
abundance: -
v_gene: TRBV30

CDR3aa: CASSPTSGGYFETQYF
abundance: -
v_gene: TRBV5-4

CDR3aa: CASRQRDRGEQYF
abundance: -
v_gene: TRBV2

CDR3aa: CSVVGTSGSRVNEQFF
abundance: once
v_gene: TRBV29-1

CDR3aa: CASSKWPGQGILAKNIQYF
abundance: once
v_gene: TRBV21-1

CDR3aa: CASSLLQGKETQYF
abundance: once
v_gene: TRBV13

CDR3aa: CASSRRAGSLYNEQFF
abundance: -
v_gene: TRBV7-7

CDR3aa: CASSFRRDPQHF
abundance: -
v_gene: TRBV28

CDR3aa: CASSIPGQGGNQPQHF
abundance: few
v_gene: TRBV19

CDR3aa: CASSHYGTGDFF
abundance: -
v_gene: TRBV11-2

CDR3aa: CASSLGGQGNIYF
abundance: -
v_gene: TRBV5-1

CDR3aa: CASSRDPGTSYEQFF
abundance: -
v_gene: TRBV4-2

CDR3aa: CASSARPAGAYEQFF
abundance: -
v_gene: TRBV14

CDR3aa: CASSFLLDTQYF
abundance: few
v_gene: TRBV19

CDR3aa: CASSLVQVDYNEQFF
abundance: -
v_gene: TRBV5-6

CDR3aa: CASSLSGLAGHEQFF
abundance: -
v_gene: TRBV7-3

CDR3aa: CASGETGGKTQYF
abundance: -
v_gene: TRBV10-2

CDR3aa: CASSPPSLGTQTQYF
abundance: -
v_gene: TRBV18

CDR3aa: CATKRVWDRETQYF
abundance: -
v_gene: TRBV27

CDR3aa: CASSPEGGFGYTF
abundance: once
v_gene: TRBV7-3

CDR3aa: CASSGVGVHEQFF
abundance: -
v_gene: TRBV5-6

CDR3aa: CASSPALTYEQYF
abundance: -
v_gene: TRBV18

CDR3aa: CASSKPGPDTGELFF
abundance: -
v_gene: TRBV9

CDR3aa: CSVEDLETPPHEDTQYF
abundance: -
v_gene: TRBV29-1

CDR3aa: CASSPPGASGRDTQYF
abundance: -
v_gene: TRBV18

CDR3aa: CASSIGTGPSYEQYF
abundance: -
v_gene: TRBV19

CDR3aa: CASSPPTSYEQYF
abundance: -
v_gene: TRBV18

CDR3aa: CASSLGDSNSPLHF
abundance: once
v_gene: TRBV7-9

CDR3aa: CASSLRRSSYEQYF
abundance: -
v_gene: TRBV7-2